The 29 T cell receptor beta chains in this list originate from one sample, sequenced in a study of blood T cell repertoires in COVID-19. Clones were read by immunoSEQ multiplex PCR, and TCRdb kept only the in-frame ones, dropping some. The repertoire holds 60,000 to 75,000 clones, with roughly 88% as singletons. The sequencing sample was made of peripheral blood. These receptors originate from a human donor in a cohort sampled during active COVID-19.

The CDR3 here is CASSPGAQSTAGNTIYF. The CDR3 DNA is TGTGCCAGCTCACCGGGGGCGCAAAGTACAGCTGGAAACACCATATATTTT. The rearrangement uses TRBV18 and TRBJ1-3; a possible D gene is TRBD1 (6 bases). V was trimmed by 3 bases and J by 2 bases, leaving 17 bases between them. Germline assignment: CDR1 KGHSH and CDR2 LQKENI. CDR3 length equals 17 residues.

The chain joins TRBV29-1 to TRBJ1-3; 7 nucleotides agree with TRBD1. Germline lookup yields CDR1 SQVTM and CDR2 ANQGSEA. The CDR3 totals 15 residues. V lost 5 bases, J lost 2 bases, and 9 bases stayed unmatched. This chain's CDR3 is CSVLSGDRAGNTIYF. In DNA form, the CDR3 reads TGCAGCGTTCTCTCGGGGGACAGAGCTGGAAACACCATATATTTT.

The chain employs TRBV5-8 and TRBJ2-7, with a possible D match to TRBD1 (6 bases). The CDR3 has 16 residues. Germline V gene lookup returns CDR1 SGHTS and CDR2 YDEGEE. V lost 0 bases, J lost 0 bases, and 13 bases lay in between. As DNA, the CDR3 is TGTGCCAGCAGCTTGGAACAGGGCGTAACCTCCTACGAGCAGTACTTC. Amino acids: CASSLEQGVTSYEQYF.

The chain has TRBV12-5 and TRBJ2-7, with 10 bases identical to TRBD1. The trim removed 1 base at V and 1 base at J, leaving 1 base unmatched. Germline lookup yields CDR1 LGHNT and CDR2 FRNRAP. The CDR3 contains 15 residues. CDR3 coding DNA: TGTGCTAGTGGTTTGGGGACAGGGGGGTCCTACGAGCAGTACTTC. Protein sequence: CASGLGTGGSYEQYF.

The chain carries TRBV9 and TRBJ2-7; TRBD1 agrees at 7 bases. The CDR3 runs to 14 residues. Germline CDR1 reads SGDLS; CDR2 reads YYNGEE. V was pared by 4 bases and J by 0 bases, with 4 bases of the junction left unmatched. The chain's CDR3 is CASSPKGASYEQYF. In DNA form, the CDR3 reads TGTGCCAGCAGCCCAAAGGGGGCCTCCTACGAGCAGTACTTC.

This clone was observed a single time. The V and J genes are TRBV5-1 and TRBJ2-1; TRBD2 aligns across 7 bases. This CDR3 is built from 14 residues. V dropped 3 bases and J dropped 2; count of bases not matched to a gene: 2. Germline loops: CDR1 SGHRS, CDR2 YFSETQ. This CDR3 reads CASSSSGTYNEQFF. The CDR3 DNA reads as TGCGCCAGCAGCTCTAGCGGAACCTACAATGAGCAGTTCTTC. Based on the CDR3 plus reference TRBV5-1 and TRBJ2-1, the full variable domain is KAGVTQTPRYLIKTRGQQVTLSCSPISGHRSVSWYQQTPGQGLQFLFEYFSETQRNKGNFPGRFSGRQFSNSRSEMNVSTLELGDSALYLCASSSSGTYNEQFFGPGTRLTVL.

The CDR3 loop is CASSLTAQVQFF. The CDR3 nucleotides read TGTGCCAGCAGTTTAACTGCCCAGGTTCAGTTCTTC. This sequence joins TRBV12-3 or TRBV12-4 and TRBJ2-1; D remains unclear. V dropped 2 bases and J dropped 13 bases, with 12 bases sitting between them. This CDR3 contains 12 residues.

CDR3 DNA sequence: TGTGCCTCGTTAATCAGGATGGCAGGGGTTGGTCAGCCCCAGCATTTT. Amino acids: CASLIRMAGVGQPQHF. This sequence joins TRBV28 and TRBJ1-5; tentatively, D is TRBD1 (6 bases). Germline lookup yields CDR1 MDHEN and CDR2 SYDVKM. The CDR3 covers 16 residues. The V and J ends lost 11 bases and 6 bases respectively, with 26 bases between them.

This chain links TRBV2 with TRBJ2-1; 8 positions agree with TRBD2. CDR3 length: 14 residues. V shed 7 bases, J shed 5 bases, and the junction held 7 bases outside the gene matches. CDR1 is SNHLY and CDR2 is FYNNEI in the germline V gene. The CDR3 DNA reads as TGTGCCAGCAAGGTCGGGAGGGCCAACAATGAGCAGTTCTTC. Amino acids: CASKVGRANNEQFF.

This sequence joins TRBV10-3 and TRBJ2-3, with TRBD2 identical over 12 bases. The CDR3 extends over 14 amino acids. Trimming cost V 9 bases and J 5 bases; bases outside gene matches: 6. In germline, CDR1 is ENHRY, CDR2 SYGVKD. The CDR3 protein is CAIRLAGAVDTQYF. The DNA for the CDR3 is TGTGCCATTAGACTAGCGGGAGCTGTAGATACGCAGTATTTT.

In this sample, this clone turned up once. This chain links TRBV5-1 with TRBJ2-3, with TRBD2 matching 7 bases. The CDR3 totals 15 residues. Germline V gives CDR1 SGHRS, CDR2 YFSETQ. J was trimmed by 2 bases and V by 2 bases; bases with no gene match: 5. In nucleotides, the CDR3 is TGCGCCAGCAGCTTTAGCGGGCCTCCCACAGATACGCAGTATTTT. Amino acid sequence: CASSFSGPPTDTQYF. Full variable domain (rest looked up from reference TRBV5-1 and TRBJ2-3): KAGVTQTPRYLIKTRGQQVTLSCSPISGHRSVSWYQQTPGQGLQFLFEYFSETQRNKGNFPGRFSGRQFSNSRSEMNVSTLELGDSALYLCASSFSGPPTDTQYFGPGTRLTVL.

The chain is built from TRBV14 and TRBJ2-3; tentative D call: TRBD1 (5 bases). V lost 4 bases to trimming and J lost 5 bases, with 19 bases between them. The length of the CDR3 is 16 residues. The germline CDR1 and CDR2 sequences are SGHDN and FVKESK. The CDR3 is CASSRALGGAQDTQYF. The CDR3 DNA follows: TGTGCCAGCAGCCGGGCCCTGGGTGGGGCGCAAGATACGCAGTATTTT.

About this clone itself: At one boundary the junction diverges from the germline segment, which might be a read error. This rearrangement joins TRBV7-2 to TRBJ2-3; 7 nucleotides match TRBD1. CDR1 SGHTA and CDR2 FQGNSA come from the germline V gene. CDR3 length equals 14 residues. The CDR3 DNA reads TGTGCCAGCAGTTTAGGGGGCATCACAGATACGCAGTATTTT. Translating it yields CASSLGGITDTQYF. The complete variable domain, with remaining parts taken from reference TRBV7-2 and TRBJ2-3, reads GAGVSQSPSNKVTEKGKDVELRCDPISGHTALYWYRQSLGQGLEFLIYFQGNSAPDKSGLPSDRFSAERTGGSVSTLTIQRTQQEDSAVYLCASSLGGITDTQYFGPGTRLTVL.

Here the CDR3 DNA reads TGTGCCAGCAGCCAACCCGGCAGGGCTAGCGGAATCTACGAGCAGTACTTC. Protein: CASSQPGRASGIYEQYF. This chain connects TRBV14 to TRBJ2-7, with 7 positions matching TRBD2. Germline assignment: CDR1 SGHDN and CDR2 FVKESK. V was clipped by 2 bases and J by 3 bases; unmatched bases: 13. The CDR3 has 17 amino acids.

This chain uses TRBV4-1 with TRBJ1-4, with D perhaps TRBD1 (5 bases). The CDR3 extends over 16 amino acids. The germline CDR1 and CDR2 sequences are MGHRA and YSYEKL. The V gene lost 4 bases and the J gene lost 8 bases, with 20 bases spanning the gap. The CDR3 DNA sequence: TGCGCCAGCAGCCCCACCCCCGCCGGGACTTGGGAAAAACTGTTTTTT. Protein product: CASSPTPAGTWEKLFF.

The V gene is TRBV19, the J gene TRBJ2-2; a possible D gene is TRBD1 (6 bases). Looked up from germline, CDR1 is LNHDA and CDR2 is SQIVND (reference sequence). The CDR3 is made up of 16 amino acids. Trimming took off 7 bases at V and 2 bases at J, with 17 bases between the two ends. The CDR3 spells CASTSIRTVNTGELFF. CDR3 DNA: TGTGCCAGTACCTCCATCAGGACAGTTAACACCGGGGAGCTGTTTTTT.

The chain carries TRBV7-9 and TRBJ2-3; 7 bases map to TRBD2. The CDR3 length is 16 residues. The J segment lost 0 bases and the V segment lost 8 bases, leaving 11 bases of the junction unmatched. Germline lookup yields CDR1 SEHNR and CDR2 FQNEAQ (reference sequence). The CDR3 reads CASGPGGGISTDTQYF. The CDR3 coding sequence is TGTGCCAGCGGCCCCGGGGGAGGGATTAGCACAGATACGCAGTATTTT.

The chain combines TRBV6-6 with TRBJ1-5; no clear D gene. Germline CDR1 MNHNY, CDR2 SVGAGI (reference sequence). V lost 6 bases, J lost 9 bases, and 12 bases lay in between. The CDR3 runs to 12 residues. The CDR3 here is CASSPQMWPQHF. The CDR3 DNA is TGTGCCAGCAGCCCCCAAATGTGGCCCCAGCATTTT.

The J gene is TRBJ2-1, the V gene TRBV7-5; the D call of TRBD2 is as the table states it, not checked on the DNA. TRBV7-5 is annotated as a pseudogene. This CDR3 region has 17 residues. The DNA of the CDR3 is TGTGTCAGAAGCTTAGCTCGGCGGGAGGGTTCCTACAATGAGCAGTTCTTC. Encoded protein: CVRSLARREGSYNEQFF.

The chain employs TRBV7-9 and TRBJ2-2; 10 bases map to TRBD2. CDR1 is SEHNR and CDR2 is FQNEAQ in the germline V gene (reference sequence). The CDR3 extends over 16 amino acids. With V trimmed by 1 base and J by 4 bases, 3 bases remained unmatched. CDR3 DNA sequence: TGTGCCAGCAGCTTAGTCCTAGCGGGAGTCACCGGGGAGCTGTTTTTT. Its translation is CASSLVLAGVTGELFF.

V is TRBV11-3 and J is TRBJ2-7; 9 bases line up with TRBD2. The V and J ends lost 3 bases and 5 bases, in that order; junction bases with no gene match: 8. This CDR3 has 15 amino acids. Germline V gene data show CDR1 as SGHNT and CDR2 as YENEEA. The CDR3 DNA sequence: TGTGCCAGCAGCTTGGGGGCGGGAGGGCCGGACGAGCAGTACTTC. Translation gives CASSLGAGGPDEQYF.

The V gene is TRBV2, the J gene TRBJ2-5; 9 bases agree with TRBD2. The ends lost 4 bases at V and 4 bases at J; junction bases unmatched: 7. This CDR3 region has 15 residues. Germline loops: CDR1 SNHLY, CDR2 FYNNEI. DNA for the CDR3: TGTGCCAGCAGTGGGCCGACTAGCGGAGGAGAGACCCAGTACTTC. It specifies CASSGPTSGGETQYF.

V and J are TRBV5-6 and TRBJ2-7, with D uncertain. The CDR3 extends over 14 amino acids. The V and J ends lost 0 bases and 1 base respectively, with 8 bases between them. Germline CDR1 is SGHDT and CDR2 is YYEEEE. This CDR3 reads CASSLVSGSYEQYF. The DNA of the CDR3 is TGTGCCAGCAGCTTGGTTTCAGGATCCTACGAGCAGTACTTC. The full variable domain, rest sourced from reference TRBV5-6 and TRBJ2-7, is DAGVTQSPTHLIKTRGQQVTLRCSPKSGHDTVSWYQQALGQGPQFIFQYYEEEERQRGNFPDRFSGHQFPNYSSELNVNALLLGDSALYLCASSLVSGSYEQYFGPGTRLTVT.

The CDR3 nucleotides are TGTGCCAGCAGCCCCCGGGACAGGTCCTACAATGAGCAGTTCTTC. As protein: CASSPRDRSYNEQFF. The rearrangement joins TRBV9 to TRBJ2-1; 8 nucleotides align to TRBD1. Germline V CDR1 and CDR2: SGDLS, YYNGEE. Germline trimming cut 4 bases from V and 1 base from J; bases unmatched to any gene: 4. The CDR3 contains 15 residues.

The chain links TRBV28 to TRBJ2-3, with TRBD2 matching over 10 bases. The CDR3 is 15 residues long. J lost 0 bases, V lost 7 bases, and 4 bases had no gene match. Germline V gene sequence: CDR1 MDHEN, CDR2 SYDVKM. This CDR3 reads CASIPSGRSTDTQYF. CDR3 coding DNA: TGTGCCAGCATTCCTAGCGGGAGAAGCACAGATACGCAGTATTTT.

This clone was counted a single time. At one boundary the junction diverges from the germline segment, which might be a read error. Other DNA sequences of this sample code for an identical CDR3. The V and J genes are TRBV18 and TRBJ1-2; possibly TRBD1 for D (6 bases). This CDR3 has 16 residues. The V gene's germline CDR1 is KGHSH and CDR2 LQKENI. The CDR3 sequence: CASSPRMGASNYGYTF. As DNA, the CDR3 is TGTGCCAGTTCACCGAGAATGGGGGCATCCAACTATGGCTACACCTTC.

This rearrangement joins TRBV18 to TRBJ2-3, with D possibly matching TRBD1 (6 bases). Trimming took 2 bases from V and 6 from J, leaving 6 bases between them. Germline values: CDR1 KGHSH, CDR2 LQKENI. The CDR3 is 12 residues long. The CDR3 loop reads CASSPDRDTQYF. The CDR3 DNA is TGTGCCAGCTCACCAGACAGGGATACGCAGTATTTT.

The chain uses TRBV28 and TRBJ1-4; weak D call: TRBD1 (6 bases). With 8 bases removed from V and 4 bases from J, the gap between germline ends came to 14 bases. CDR3 length: 14 residues. Per germline, CDR1 MDHEN and CDR2 SYDVKM. CDR3 amino acids: CASGYGTLNEKLFF. CDR3 DNA: TGTGCCAGCGGATACGGGACACTTAATGAAAAACTGTTTTTT. Full variable domain (remainder filled in from reference TRBV28 and TRBJ1-4): DVKVTQSSRYLVKRTGEKVFLECVQDMDHENMFWYRQDPGLGLRLIYFSYDVKMKEKGDIPEGYSVSREKKERFSLILESASTNQTSMYLCASGYGTLNEKLFFGSGTQLSVL.

This clone was recorded once. This chain's CDR3 is CASSVGGWAGGPAETQYF. CDR3 DNA sequence: TGTGCCAGCAGCGTAGGTGGGTGGGCGGGAGGTCCTGCGGAGACCCAGTACTTC. The chain couples TRBV9 to TRBJ2-5, with 8 bases matching TRBD2. This CDR3 has 18 residues. J was trimmed by 5 bases and V by 0 bases; bases with no gene match: 15. Looked up from germline, CDR1 is SGDLS and CDR2 is YYNGEE.